A selection of T cell receptor beta chains follows, all from one sample in a study of cytomegalovirus exposure and HLA in healthy donors. Measured with immunoSEQ multiplex PCR; TCRdb has only the in-frame clones, and not every one. The table lists approximately 100,000 clones, about four fifths of them singletons. Sequencing used PBMCs. Source of these receptors: a man aged 50 to 60 in good health and CMV-seronegative. The CDR3 runs from the conserved cysteine through the conserved F or W. Fields, in order: V gene, clone size, J gene, D gene, CDR3 DNA, CDR3 protein. The D gene is left open where the match is weak. Only some rows state a clone size, as once, few, many or a class for expanded clones.

>TRBV10-3|-|TRBJ2-2|TRBD1
TGTGCCATCAGTGCCGGGACAGGGGTTTTGGGGGAGCTGTTTTTT
CAISAGTGVLGELFF
>TRBV30|-|TRBJ2-6|-
TGTGCCTGGAGTGTACGAGGAAAGGAAGCTGGGGCCAACGTCCTGACTTTC
CAWSVRGKEAGANVLTF
>TRBV10-3|-|TRBJ1-2|-
TGTGCCATCAGTGACGCCTTCCCTCTAAACTATGGCTACACCTTC
CAISDAFPLNYGYTF
>TRBV30|-|TRBJ1-2|-
TGTGCCTGGTCGCGACGGTACCTTTACGGAGGGTTTGGCTACACCTTC
CAWSRRYLYGGFGYTF
>TRBV11-2|-|TRBJ1-1|TRBD1
TGTGCCAGCAGCACCCGACAGGGTTTATCTGAAGCTTTCTTT
CASSTRQGLSEAFF
>TRBV6-1|-|TRBJ2-7|TRBD1
TGTGCCAGCAGTGAATTAGGGACAGGGAGTTCCTATGAGCAGTACTTC
CASSELGTGSSYEQYF
>TRBV4-1|-|TRBJ2-3|TRBD2
TGCGCCAGCAGTGGACTAGCGGGGGCTCAAAGAGATACGCAGTATTTT
CASSGLAGAQRDTQYF
>TRBV25-1|once|TRBJ1-5|TRBD1
TGTGCCAGCAGTAAGGGGACAGGGGGGCCCCAGCATTTT
CASSKGTGGPQHF
>TRBV7-9|-|TRBJ1-1|TRBD1
TGTGCCAGCAGCTTAGGGACAGGGGGGTGGATGAACACTGAAGCTTTCTTT
CASSLGTGGWMNTEAFF
>TRBV7-9|-|TRBJ1-1|TRBD1
TGTGCCAGCAGCCCCGGGACAGGGGCCTTTGGGAAAGCTTTCTTT
CASSPGTGAFGKAFF
>TRBV29-1|once|TRBJ2-1|-
TGCAGCGTTGACCAACCGGGACTGTCTAACTACAATGAGCAGTTCTTC
CSVDQPGLSNYNEQFF
>TRBV28|-|TRBJ2-1|TRBD1
TGTGCCAGCAGTATACCGGGACAGGGATCCTATGAGCAGTTCTTC
CASSIPGQGSYEQFF
>TRBV7-6|-|TRBJ1-1|TRBD1
TGTGCCAGCAGCTCGCAGGGGGCGCGGAACACTGAAGCTTTCTTT
CASSSQGARNTEAFF
>TRBV2|-|TRBJ2-5|TRBD2
TGTGCCAGCAGGCGGGGGTTGCAAGAGACCCAGTACTTC
CASRRGLQETQYF
>TRBV11-3|-|TRBJ2-7|TRBD1
TGTGCCAGCAGCTTAGCCCCCGGGACAGGGTTCGAGCAGTACTTC
CASSLAPGTGFEQYF
>TRBV27|-|TRBJ1-3|-
TGTGCCAGCAGTTTCCACTCTGGAAACACCATATATTTT
CASSFHSGNTIYF
>TRBV19|-|TRBJ2-7|-
TGTGCCAGTAGTGCAGGGGGGAATTACGAGCAGTACTTC
CASSAGGNYEQYF
>TRBV7-2|-|TRBJ1-3|-
TGTGCCAGCAGCTTAGGGCCAGGTCAATCGGGAAACACCATATATTTT
CASSLGPGQSGNTIYF
>TRBV7-9|-|TRBJ1-2|TRBD1
TGTGCCAGCAGCCGAGGAGGGACAGGGTATAGGTTGGACACCTTC
CASSRGGTGYRLDTF
>TRBV28|-|TRBJ2-2|-
TGTGCCAGCACTCATCCCAATCGGGGGGAGCTGTTTTTT
CASTHPNRGELFF
>TRBV28|few|TRBJ2-5|-
TGTGCCAGCAGTTCATACAGGGAGATCGAAAAGACCCAGTACTTC
CASSSYREIEKTQYF
>TRBV7-2|-|TRBJ2-7|TRBD2
TGTGCCAGCAGCTTAAGCGGGGGCAGGTACGAGCAGTACTTC
CASSLSGGRYEQYF
>TRBV5-1|-|TRBJ2-5|TRBD2
TGCGCCAGCAGCCCCCGGGTAGCGGGGCCCCAAGAGACCCAGTACTTC
CASSPRVAGPQETQYF
>TRBV2|-|TRBJ2-5|TRBD2
TGTGCCAGCAGTGAAGCACTAGCGGGGGAGACCCAGTACTTC
CASSEALAGETQYF
>TRBV10-3|-|TRBJ2-5|TRBD2
TGTGCCACGGGGGGGTCCCTCCAAGAGACCCAGTACTTC
CATGGSLQETQYF
>TRBV19|-|TRBJ1-6|-
TGTGCCAGTAGTGGACGGGATGACGGTTCACCCCTCCACTTT
CASSGRDDGSPLHF
>TRBV7-6|few|TRBJ1-5|-
TGTGCCAGCAGCTTACGATCCGGGAATAGCAATCAGCCCCAGCATTTT
CASSLRSGNSNQPQHF
>TRBV5-1|-|TRBJ1-2|TRBD1
TGCGCCAGCAGCTATCAGGGGGAGTATGGCTACACCTTC
CASSYQGEYGYTF
>TRBV7-2|-|TRBJ1-5|-
TGTGCCAGCAGCCGACAGAGCCGGTCCAATCAGCCCCAGCATTTT
CASSRQSRSNQPQHF
>TRBV5-4|few|TRBJ1-1|TRBD1
TGTGCCAGCAGCTTCAGGGGGAGGACTGAAGCTTTCTTT
CASSFRGRTEAFF
>TRBV4-2|-|TRBJ1-2|-
TGTGCCAGCAGCCAAGTCCAGGAATGGGGCTACACCTTC
CASSQVQEWGYTF
>TRBV27|few|TRBJ2-5|-
TGTGCCAGCAGCCCCGACAGGAGCCAAGAGACCCAGTACTTC
CASSPDRSQETQYF
>TRBV7-8|-|TRBJ1-2|TRBD1
TGTGCCAGCAGCATTGTGTTCGGACAGGGGGCGTATGGCTACACCTTC
CASSIVFGQGAYGYTF
>TRBV19|-|TRBJ2-2|-
TGTGCCAGTTTTAGTAGGGGATCGAGCACCGGGGAGCTGTTTTTT
CASFSRGSSTGELFF
>TRBV2|-|TRBJ2-7|TRBD2
TGTGCCAGCAGGCTAGCGGGGGGACCCTACGAGCAGTACTTC
CASRLAGGPYEQYF
>TRBV18|-|TRBJ1-1|-
TGTGCCAGCTCACCGTCGACAGGGAACACTGAAGCTTTCTTT
CASSPSTGNTEAFF